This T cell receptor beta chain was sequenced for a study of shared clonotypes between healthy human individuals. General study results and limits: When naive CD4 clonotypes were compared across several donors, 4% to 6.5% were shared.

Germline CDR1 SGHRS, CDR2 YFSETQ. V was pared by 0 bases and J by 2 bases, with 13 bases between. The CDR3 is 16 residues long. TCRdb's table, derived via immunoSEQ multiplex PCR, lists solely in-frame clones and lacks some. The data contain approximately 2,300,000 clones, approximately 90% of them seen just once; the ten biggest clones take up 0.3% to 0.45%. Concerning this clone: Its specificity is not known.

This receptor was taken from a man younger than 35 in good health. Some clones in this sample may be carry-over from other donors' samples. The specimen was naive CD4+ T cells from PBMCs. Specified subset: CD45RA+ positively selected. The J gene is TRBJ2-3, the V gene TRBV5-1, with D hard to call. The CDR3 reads CASSLGGTDFTDTQYF. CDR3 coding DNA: TGCGCCAGCAGCTTGGGGGGAACTGACTTCACAGATACGCAGTATTTT.